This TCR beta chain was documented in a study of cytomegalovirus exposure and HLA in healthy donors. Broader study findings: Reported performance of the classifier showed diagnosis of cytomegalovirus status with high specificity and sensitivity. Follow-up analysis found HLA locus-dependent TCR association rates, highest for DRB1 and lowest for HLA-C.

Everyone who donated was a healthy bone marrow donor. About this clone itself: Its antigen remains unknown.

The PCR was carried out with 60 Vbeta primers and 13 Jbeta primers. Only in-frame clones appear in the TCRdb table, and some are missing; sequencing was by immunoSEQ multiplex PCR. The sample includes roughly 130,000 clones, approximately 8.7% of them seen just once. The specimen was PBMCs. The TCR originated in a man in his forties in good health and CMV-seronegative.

The chain's CDR3 is CASNKNTEAFF. CDR3 nucleotide sequence: TGTGCCAGTAACAAGAACACTGAAGCTTTCTTT. The chain carries TRBV19 and TRBJ1-1, with D hard to call. Germline-derived CDR1 and CDR2 are LNHDA and SQIVND (reference sequence). The V gene lost 7 bases and the J gene lost 1 base, with 4 bases spanning the gap. The CDR3 contains 11 residues.